The rows below give T cell receptor beta chains drawn from one sample of a study of regulatory T cells in long-lasting Graves disease. TCRdb recomputed calls from the multiplex PCR reads with MiXCR, one row per CDR3 protein. The sample consists of about 430,000 distinct CDR3 sequences, 15% of them appearing once. The same data also went into a second study, on T cells in Graves' hyperthyroidism and ophthalmopathy.

The material sequenced was peripheral blood mononuclear cells (PBMCs), taken at new diagnosis, from a patient treated with antithyroid drugs. These receptors originate from a woman in her forties with Graves disease. Each CDR3 is given with its conserved first and last residue. The D gene is left open where the match is weak. Rows give clone size only sometimes, using once, few, many, or a class for an expanded clone.

clone_size: .; j_call: TRBJ2-1; v_call: TRBV5-5; d_call: .; cdr3_nt: TGTGCCAGCAGCTTGATGTGGACAGAATACAATGAGCAGTTCTTC; cdr3_aa: CASSLMWTEYNEQFF
clone_size: many; j_call: TRBJ2-5; v_call: TRBV29-1; d_call: .; cdr3_nt: TGCAGCGTTGATGGGGGAGGACAGACGTCCCAAGAGACCCAGTACTTC; cdr3_aa: CSVDGGGQTSQETQYF
clone_size: many; j_call: TRBJ2-1; v_call: TRBV7-8; d_call: .; cdr3_nt: TGTGCCAGCAGCTTAGCGGGACAAAATGAGCAGTTCTTC; cdr3_aa: CASSLAGQNEQFF
clone_size: few; j_call: TRBJ2-5; v_call: TRBV12-3/TRBV12-4; d_call: .; cdr3_nt: TGTGCCAGCAGTTTCAGGAAGGCGGGGACCCAGTACTTC; cdr3_aa: CASSFRKAGTQYF
clone_size: many; j_call: TRBJ2-5; v_call: TRBV7-9; d_call: TRBD2; cdr3_nt: TGTGCCAGCAGCTTAGCTCTAGCGGGAGCAGAGACCCAGTACTTC; cdr3_aa: CASSLALAGAETQYF
clone_size: many; j_call: TRBJ2-1; v_call: TRBV20-1; d_call: .; cdr3_nt: TGCAGTGCGTGGACCGTCTGGAATGAGCAGTTCTTC; cdr3_aa: CSAWTVWNEQFF
clone_size: .; j_call: TRBJ2-3; v_call: TRBV6-2/TRBV6-3; d_call: TRBD2; cdr3_nt: TGTGCCAGCAGCCTGACTAGCGGAAGACTTAGCACAGATACGCAGTATTTT; cdr3_aa: CASSLTSGRLSTDTQYF
clone_size: many; j_call: TRBJ2-3; v_call: TRBV19; d_call: .; cdr3_nt: TGTGCCAGTAAATACCAAGGGCATAGCACAGATACGCAGTATTTT; cdr3_aa: CASKYQGHSTDTQYF
clone_size: many; j_call: TRBJ2-4; v_call: TRBV2; d_call: TRBD2; cdr3_nt: TGTGCCAGCAGACGGACTAGCGGGAGGTCAAAAAACATTCAGTACTTC; cdr3_aa: CASRRTSGRSKNIQYF
clone_size: .; j_call: TRBJ2-1; v_call: TRBV6-5; d_call: .; cdr3_nt: TGTGCCAGCAGTTTGGGGGAAATAGCTGAGCAGTTCTTC; cdr3_aa: CASSLGEIAEQFF
clone_size: many; j_call: TRBJ2-7; v_call: TRBV5-6; d_call: .; cdr3_nt: TGTGCCAGCAGCTTGGTCAGGGGCGAGCAGTACTTC; cdr3_aa: CASSLVRGEQYF
clone_size: many; j_call: TRBJ2-7; v_call: TRBV7-9; d_call: .; cdr3_nt: TGTGCCAGCAGCTCCTCGACAGGCTACGAGCAGTACTTC; cdr3_aa: CASSSSTGYEQYF
clone_size: .; j_call: TRBJ1-2; v_call: TRBV27; d_call: TRBD1; cdr3_nt: TGTGCCAGCAGTTTATTTGGGACAGGGCCAACCGCCTATGGCTACACCTTC; cdr3_aa: CASSLFGTGPTAYGYTF
clone_size: .; j_call: TRBJ2-1; v_call: TRBV6-5; d_call: TRBD2; cdr3_nt: TGTGCCAGCAGTTACACAAACCCACCGGGAGGGGACGACTCCAATGAGCAGTTCTTC; cdr3_aa: CASSYTNPPGGDDSNEQFF
clone_size: .; j_call: TRBJ1-5; v_call: TRBV30; d_call: .; cdr3_nt: TGTGCCTGGAGTGATTCTGGGGACCAGCCCCGGCATTTT; cdr3_aa: CAWSDSGDQPRHF
clone_size: many; j_call: TRBJ1-1; v_call: TRBV12-3/TRBV12-4; d_call: TRBD1; cdr3_nt: TGTGCCAGCAGTTTGGTCCTTCTCAGGGGGCCTGACACTGAAGCTTTCTTT; cdr3_aa: CASSLVLLRGPDTEAFF
clone_size: .; j_call: TRBJ1-1; v_call: TRBV19; d_call: .; cdr3_nt: TGTGCCAGTAGTATAGTGCGGGGATCAGCTGAAGCTTTCTTT; cdr3_aa: CASSIVRGSAEAFF
clone_size: once; j_call: TRBJ2-7; v_call: TRBV5-4; d_call: TRBD1; cdr3_nt: TGTGCCAGCAGCCCTATAGGGACAGGGATATACGAGCAGTACTTC; cdr3_aa: CASSPIGTGIYEQYF
clone_size: many; j_call: TRBJ2-5; v_call: TRBV12-5; d_call: TRBD1; cdr3_nt: TGTGCTAGTGGTTCGGGACAGGCTAGCCAAGAGACCCAGTACTTC; cdr3_aa: CASGSGQASQETQYF
clone_size: .; j_call: TRBJ1-2; v_call: TRBV3-1; d_call: .; cdr3_nt: TGTGCCAGCAGCCAAGAATGGAGGCAGGCGAACTATGGCTACACCTTC; cdr3_aa: CASSQEWRQANYGYTF
clone_size: .; j_call: TRBJ2-1; v_call: TRBV4-2; d_call: TRBD2; cdr3_nt: TGTGCCAGCAGCCAAGGACTAGCGGGAGGGCTGGTCGATGAGCAGTTCTTC; cdr3_aa: CASSQGLAGGLVDEQFF
clone_size: many; j_call: TRBJ2-2; v_call: TRBV3-1; d_call: .; cdr3_nt: TGTGCCAGCAGCCAAACCGGGGAGCTGTTTTTT; cdr3_aa: CASSQTGELFF
clone_size: .; j_call: TRBJ2-7; v_call: TRBV13; d_call: TRBD1; cdr3_nt: TGTGCCAGCAGCGGAAGAGGGACAGGGGATTCCTACGAGCAGTACTTC; cdr3_aa: CASSGRGTGDSYEQYF
clone_size: many; j_call: TRBJ2-6; v_call: TRBV11-2; d_call: .; cdr3_nt: TGTGCCAGCAGCTTAGGAGGAGGGCAAATTTCTGGGGCCAACGTCCTGACTTTC; cdr3_aa: CASSLGGGQISGANVLTF
clone_size: few; j_call: TRBJ2-7; v_call: TRBV7-9; d_call: TRBD2; cdr3_nt: TGTGCCAGCAGCCCCGGGCTAGCGGGAGTAATAAGGGAGCAGTACTTC; cdr3_aa: CASSPGLAGVIREQYF
clone_size: many; j_call: TRBJ2-7; v_call: TRBV12-3/TRBV12-4; d_call: .; cdr3_nt: TGTGCCAGCAACCCTGGGGCCGGCGAGCAGTACTTC; cdr3_aa: CASNPGAGEQYF
clone_size: many; j_call: TRBJ2-5; v_call: TRBV12-3/TRBV12-4; d_call: TRBD1; cdr3_nt: TGTGCCAGCGGGGGGGACAGGGAAGGAGAGACCCAGTACTTC; cdr3_aa: CASGGDREGETQYF
clone_size: .; j_call: TRBJ2-7; v_call: TRBV24-1; d_call: .; cdr3_nt: TGTGCCACCAGTGATCGCATCTCCTACGAGCAGTACTTC; cdr3_aa: CATSDRISYEQYF
clone_size: many; j_call: TRBJ2-1; v_call: TRBV5-1; d_call: TRBD2; cdr3_nt: TGCGCCAGCAGCAGGACTAGCGGGACACGCAGTGAGCAGTTCTTC; cdr3_aa: CASSRTSGTRSEQFF
clone_size: many; j_call: TRBJ1-5; v_call: TRBV2; d_call: TRBD1; cdr3_nt: TGTGCCAGCAGTGGGGACAGCTACAATCAGCCCCAGCATTTT; cdr3_aa: CASSGDSYNQPQHF
clone_size: many; j_call: TRBJ2-7; v_call: TRBV3-1; d_call: .; cdr3_nt: TGTGCCAGCAGCCAAGATAAAACAGCCTATTCCTACGAGCAGTACTTC; cdr3_aa: CASSQDKTAYSYEQYF
clone_size: .; j_call: TRBJ2-3; v_call: TRBV3-1; d_call: TRBD2; cdr3_nt: TGTGCCATCGGGACTAGCGGGAGCACAGATACGCAGTATTTT; cdr3_aa: CAIGTSGSTDTQYF
clone_size: many; j_call: TRBJ1-6; v_call: TRBV28; d_call: .; cdr3_nt: TGTGCCAGCAGTTTTGTGGGCGGGGGGAATTCACCCCTCCACTTT; cdr3_aa: CASSFVGGGNSPLHF
clone_size: many; j_call: TRBJ2-2; v_call: TRBV11-2; d_call: TRBD1; cdr3_nt: TGTGCCAGCAGCTTAGGATCAGGGGGCACCGGGGAGCTGTTTTTT; cdr3_aa: CASSLGSGGTGELFF
clone_size: many; j_call: TRBJ1-2; v_call: TRBV28; d_call: .; cdr3_nt: TGTGCCAGCAGTTACCTCAGCACCGGGACGGGCGATGGCTACACCTTC; cdr3_aa: CASSYLSTGTGDGYTF
clone_size: .; j_call: TRBJ1-1; v_call: TRBV7-9; d_call: TRBD1; cdr3_nt: TGTGCCAGCAGCTCGGGACAGATTGCAGCTTTCTTT; cdr3_aa: CASSSGQIAAFF
clone_size: .; j_call: TRBJ2-3; v_call: TRBV20-1; d_call: .; cdr3_nt: TGCAGTGCCGGAGGGGCGCACACAGATACGCAGTATTTT; cdr3_aa: CSAGGAHTDTQYF
clone_size: many; j_call: TRBJ2-4; v_call: TRBV12-3/TRBV12-4; d_call: .; cdr3_nt: TGTGCCAGCAGTGAGGACTACCTAGCCAAAAACATTCAGTACTTC; cdr3_aa: CASSEDYLAKNIQYF
clone_size: .; j_call: TRBJ2-1; v_call: TRBV10-3; d_call: TRBD2; cdr3_nt: TGTGCCGTCGGACTAGCGGACAATGAGCAGTTCTTC; cdr3_aa: CAVGLADNEQFF
clone_size: many; j_call: TRBJ1-2; v_call: TRBV7-8; d_call: .; cdr3_nt: TGTGCCAGCAGCTTAGCCTTCCAGGCGCGACCAAAAGGCTACACCTTC; cdr3_aa: CASSLAFQARPKGYTF
clone_size: .; j_call: TRBJ2-5; v_call: TRBV6-2/TRBV6-3; d_call: .; cdr3_nt: TGTGCCAGCAGTTACAGTGGCAGGGGCCTAGGAGGGGGTACGACCCAGTACTTC; cdr3_aa: CASSYSGRGLGGGTTQYF
clone_size: once; j_call: TRBJ1-1; v_call: TRBV19; d_call: .; cdr3_nt: TGTGCCAGTAACACCGTGGGGACAAAAAGGAACACTGAAGCTTTCTTT; cdr3_aa: CASNTVGTKRNTEAFF
clone_size: many; j_call: TRBJ2-5; v_call: TRBV12-3/TRBV12-4; d_call: TRBD2; cdr3_nt: TGTGCCAGCAGTGATTCTAGCGGGAGGGCCTTGGAGACCCAGTACTTC; cdr3_aa: CASSDSSGRALETQYF
clone_size: .; j_call: TRBJ2-2; v_call: TRBV24-1; d_call: .; cdr3_nt: TGTGCCACCAGTGATTTTCGTGGGACGGGTCGGACCGGGGAGCTGTTTTTT; cdr3_aa: CATSDFRGTGRTGELFF
clone_size: .; j_call: TRBJ2-1; v_call: TRBV12-3/TRBV12-4; d_call: TRBD2; cdr3_nt: TGTGCCAGCAGTTGGACTAGCGGGCCGATGGAGCAGTTCTTC; cdr3_aa: CASSWTSGPMEQFF
clone_size: .; j_call: TRBJ2-7; v_call: TRBV5-6; d_call: TRBD1; cdr3_nt: TGTGCCAGCAGCGGGACGGGACAGGGCTCCTACGAGCAGTACTTC; cdr3_aa: CASSGTGQGSYEQYF
clone_size: many; j_call: TRBJ2-7; v_call: TRBV5-1; d_call: TRBD2; cdr3_nt: TGCGCCAGCAGACTAGCGGGAAACTCCTACGAGCAGTACTTC; cdr3_aa: CASRLAGNSYEQYF
clone_size: few; j_call: TRBJ1-1; v_call: TRBV5-6; d_call: .; cdr3_nt: TGTGCCAGCAGCTTCCTCACAGGGAACACTGAAGCTTTCTTT; cdr3_aa: CASSFLTGNTEAFF
clone_size: many; j_call: TRBJ2-2; v_call: TRBV20-1; d_call: TRBD2; cdr3_nt: TGCAGTGCTAGAGAGGGTGACGGGAGGGACACCGGGGAGCTGTTTTTT; cdr3_aa: CSAREGDGRDTGELFF
clone_size: many; j_call: TRBJ1-1; v_call: TRBV6-2/TRBV6-3; d_call: .; cdr3_nt: TGTGCCAGCAGTTACGGGCAGCGTGCCGAAGCTTTCTTT; cdr3_aa: CASSYGQRAEAFF
clone_size: many; j_call: TRBJ2-1; v_call: TRBV27; d_call: .; cdr3_nt: TGTGCCAGCAGTCGCCGGGACTTCTTCCATGAGCAGTTCTTC; cdr3_aa: CASSRRDFFHEQFF
clone_size: few; j_call: TRBJ1-6; v_call: TRBV11-2; d_call: .; cdr3_nt: TGTGCCAGCAGCGAAGGGACTTGGTCCTATAATTCACCCCTCCACTTT; cdr3_aa: CASSEGTWSYNSPLHF
clone_size: many; j_call: TRBJ1-5; v_call: TRBV7-2; d_call: .; cdr3_nt: TGTGCCAGCAGCCTCTCAGACAGGAGCAATCAGCCCCAGCATTTT; cdr3_aa: CASSLSDRSNQPQHF
clone_size: many; j_call: TRBJ2-1; v_call: TRBV25-1; d_call: TRBD2; cdr3_nt: TGTGCCAGCAGTGAGGGGATAGCGGGAGGGGATGAGCAGTTCTTC; cdr3_aa: CASSEGIAGGDEQFF
clone_size: few; j_call: TRBJ2-3; v_call: TRBV7-2; d_call: .; cdr3_nt: TGTGCCAGCAGCTCCTTGACTGAAGATACGCAGTATTTT; cdr3_aa: CASSSLTEDTQYF